The clone carrying this T cell receptor (beta chain) occurred many times. Trimming removed 2 bases from V and 0 bases from J; junction bases left unmatched: 7. Germline-derived CDR1 and CDR2 are MRHNA and SNTAGT. The CDR3 sequence is 17 residues long. The sample originates from a study of CD8 T cells in ankylosing spondylitis. TCRdb redid the calling of the 5' RACE reads with MiXCR, one entry per CDR3 protein. The repertoire has about 220,000 distinct CDR3 sequences, around a quarter of them found once; the top ten carry less than 8.5%. The material sequenced was blood, either unsorted or a sorted T cell fraction (not recorded which). This clonotype originated in a male donor with ankylosing spondylitis or in good health (not recorded which). The rearrangement joins TRBV6-4 to TRBJ1-5; 7 bases agree with TRBD1. The CDR3 DNA is TGTGCCAGCAGTGACGGAGAACAGGGGAATAGCAATCAGCCCCAGCATTTT. Translating it yields CASSDGEQGNSNQPQHF.